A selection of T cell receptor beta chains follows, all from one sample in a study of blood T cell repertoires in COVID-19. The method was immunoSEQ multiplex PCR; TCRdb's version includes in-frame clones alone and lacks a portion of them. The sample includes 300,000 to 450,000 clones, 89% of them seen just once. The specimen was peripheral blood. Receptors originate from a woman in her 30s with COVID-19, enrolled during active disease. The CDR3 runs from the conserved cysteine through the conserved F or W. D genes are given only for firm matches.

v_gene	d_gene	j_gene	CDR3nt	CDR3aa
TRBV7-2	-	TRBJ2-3	TGTGCCAGCAGCCCCGGGGGTGATACGCAGTATTTT	CASSPGGDTQYF
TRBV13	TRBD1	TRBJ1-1	TGTGCCAGCAGCACCAGGGGGGAGGTAGGCACTGAAGCTTTCTTT	CASSTRGEVGTEAFF
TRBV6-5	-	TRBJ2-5	TGTGCCAGCAGTTACTCGATTACAGGGAAAGAGACCCAGTACTTC	CASSYSITGKETQYF
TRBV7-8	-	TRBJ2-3	TGTGCCAGCAGCCCGGACTCGACTAGCACAGATACGCAGTATTTT	CASSPDSTSTDTQYF
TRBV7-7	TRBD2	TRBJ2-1	TGTGCCAGCAGCTTCGATAGCGGGGCCTCCTACAATGAGCAGTTCTTC	CASSFDSGASYNEQFF
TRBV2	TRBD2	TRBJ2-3	TGTGCCAGCAGCGCCCTAGCGGGAGAGGTGGATACGCAGTATTTT	CASSALAGEVDTQYF
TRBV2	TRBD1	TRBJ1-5	TGTGCCAGCAGTGGCACAGGGGGCTTAAATCAGCCCCAGCATTTT	CASSGTGGLNQPQHF
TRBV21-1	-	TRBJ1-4	TGTGCCAGCAGCAAAGCCAGGCGATATAATGAAAAACTGTTTTTT	CASSKARRYNEKLFF
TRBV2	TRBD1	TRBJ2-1	TGTGCCAGCGAGGGACAGCGTCGCGGAAATGAGCAGTTCTTC	CASEGQRRGNEQFF
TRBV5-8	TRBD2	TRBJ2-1	TGTGCCAGCAGTTTCATAAAGACTAGCGGCTCCTACAATGAGCAGTTCTTC	CASSFIKTSGSYNEQFF
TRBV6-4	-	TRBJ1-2	TGTGCCAGCAGTGACAGACTCTATGGCTACACCTTC	CASSDRLYGYTF
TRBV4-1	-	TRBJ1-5	TGCGCCAGCAGCCAAACAGGGTTCGGCAGTGATCAGCCCCAGCATTTT	CASSQTGFGSDQPQHF
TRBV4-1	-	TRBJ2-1	TGCGCCAGCAGCTTCCGACCCGCAGGACTGAGCTCCTACAATGAGCAGTTCTTC	CASSFRPAGLSSYNEQFF
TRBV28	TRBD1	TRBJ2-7	TGTGCCAGCAGGAGGACAGGGGGCTCTTCCTACGAGCAGTACTTC	CASRRTGGSSYEQYF
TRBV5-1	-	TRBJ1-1	TGCGCCAGCAGCTCCAGGGGTCTTGAAGCTTTCTTT	CASSSRGLEAFF
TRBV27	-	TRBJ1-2	TGTGCCAGAGACAGGTTAAACTATGGCTACACCTTC	CARDRLNYGYTF
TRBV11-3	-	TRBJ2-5	TGTGCCAGCAGCCCTGGAACCACCGGGGGACAGAGAGAGACCCAGTACTTC	CASSPGTTGGQRETQYF
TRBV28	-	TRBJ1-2	TGTGCCAGCAGTCCCCCGACATCCGCGGGCTACACCTTC	CASSPPTSAGYTF
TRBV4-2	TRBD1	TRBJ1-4	TGTGCCAGCAGCCAAGAAAGGTCATTAGGGGGCCGGTTTGGAAAACTGTTTTTT	CASSQERSLGGRFGKLFF
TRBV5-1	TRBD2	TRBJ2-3	TGCGCCAGCAGCCGGACTAGCGGAGCCACAGATACGCAGTATTTT	CASSRTSGATDTQYF
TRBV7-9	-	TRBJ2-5	TGTGCCAGCAGCTTTAGGGTACAGGAAGGATTGGACTTC	CASSFRVQEGLDF
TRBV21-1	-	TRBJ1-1	TGTGCCAGCACCCTCGACAGGTCTACACCTGAAGCTTTCTTT	CASTLDRSTPEAFF
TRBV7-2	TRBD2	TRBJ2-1	TGTGCCAGCAGCCCCTGGGGAGCGGGGGGCCCCTACAATGAGCAGTTCTTC	CASSPWGAGGPYNEQFF